These 9 T cell receptor beta chains share one sample of origin, sequenced in a study of blood T cells in healthy people across ages (dated by TCRdb to the mid-2010s). The method behind the library was 5' RACE. The reads were generated on an Illumina HiSeq 2500. The second PCR ran for roughly 6 to 11 cycles and used a J-beta primer mix along with a sample-barcoded 5' primer. The public reads were reanalyzed by TCRdb: fastp trimming at Q25, MiXCR alignment, in-frame beta chains only. Duplicate CDR3 protein sequences are folded into a single record with the most common DNA and genes. For this sample the table gives hundreds of thousands of distinct CDR3 sequences, of which 58% were detected only once. The ten largest clones represent 20% to 25% of the sample. The sequenced material came from blood. The receptors stem from a man aged 30 to 45 in good health.

The gene calls are TRBV29-1 and TRBJ2-7, with 9 nucleotides matching TRBD1. Germline CDR1 is SQVTM and CDR2 is ANQGSEA. The CDR3 consists of 13 residues. Unmatched junction bases numbered 7, after V lost 4 bases and J lost 6 bases. CDR3 sequence reads: CSVGGDRVAEQYF. CDR3 coding DNA: TGCAGCGTTGGGGGGGACAGGGTGGCCGAGCAGTACTTC.

This clonotype is deemed medium-sized. This chain joins TRBV7-2 and TRBJ2-1; D gene unclear. The CDR3 is made up of 11 amino acids. Per the germline V gene, CDR1 is SGHTA and CDR2 is FQGNSA. Deletions cut 2 bases from V and 9 bases from J, with 5 bases between. In nucleotides, the CDR3 is TGTGCCAGCAGCTTAATACTTGAGCAGTTCTTC. Translated, it gives CASSLILEQFF.

V is TRBV10-3 and J is TRBJ2-6, with D possibly being TRBD1 or TRBD2 (6 bases each). V was clipped by 4 bases and J by 2 bases, with 12 bases between them. This CDR3 is 16 amino acids long. Per the germline V gene, CDR1 is ENHRY and CDR2 is SYGVKD. The CDR3 DNA follows: TGTGCCATCAGTGTCAGAGGGGGGCCTGGGGCCAACGTCCTGACTTTC. It specifies CAISVRGGPGANVLTF.

V gene TRBV7-2 combines with J gene TRBJ2-5; the D call may be TRBD1 or TRBD2 (6 bases each). V was cut by 6 bases and J by 5 bases, with 13 bases left in between. CDR1 is SGHTA, CDR2 FQGNSA, per germline. The CDR3 has 13 residues. CDR3 DNA: TGTGCCAGCAGACCGGGGGCGGGGGAGACCCAGTACTTC. This codes for CASRPGAGETQYF.

The CDR3 here is CASSETVGPDEQYF. In DNA form, the CDR3 reads TGTGCCAGCAGTGAGACGGTAGGCCCGGACGAGCAGTACTTC. The rearrangement links TRBV25-1 to TRBJ2-7; D call uncertain. V lost 3 bases, J lost 5 bases, and 14 bases lay in between. This CDR3 spans 14 amino acids. Germline V gene sequence: CDR1 MGHDK, CDR2 SYGVNS.

The chain uses TRBV6-6 and TRBJ2-5; no clear D. The V gene lost 8 bases and the J gene lost 3 bases, with 7 bases spanning the gap. This CDR3 region has 11 residues. Germline assignment: CDR1 MNHNY and CDR2 SVGAGI (reference sequence). The CDR3, as DNA: TGTGCCAGCCAGCTAGAAGAGACCCAGTACTTC. This gives the protein CASQLEETQYF.

This clonotype was seen a handful of times. The J gene is TRBJ1-2, the V gene TRBV20-1; D might be TRBD1 (6 bases). Trimming took off 6 bases at V and 0 bases at J, with 20 bases between the two ends. The CDR3 length is 16 residues. The germline V gene encodes CDR1 DFQATT and CDR2 SNEGSKA (reference sequence). DNA for the CDR3: TGCAGTGCCCCGACGTGGGGGCGTTTGGCTAACTATGGCTACACCTTC. This gives the protein CSAPTWGRLANYGYTF.

The chain is built from TRBV29-1 and TRBJ2-4; 9 nucleotides agree with TRBD1. Germline CDR1 reads SQVTM; CDR2 reads ANQGSEA. The V gene end was trimmed by 7 bases and the J gene end by 15 bases; junction bases not matched to a gene: 16. The CDR3 has 13 residues. CDR3 in amino acids: CSARTGVTYERYF. The CDR3 bases are TGCAGCGCGCGGACAGGGGTTACCTACGAGCGGTACTTC.

This clonotype was counted between two and nine times. The chain employs TRBV7-9 and TRBJ2-1; D not resolved. From germline, CDR1 is SEHNR and CDR2 FQNEAQ (reference sequence). Trimming stripped 5 bases from V and 1 base from J, with 15 bases between. This CDR3 spans 16 amino acids. The CDR3 region has the DNA TGTGCCAGCAGCCGGGTCACAGTCGCATCCTACAATGAGCAGTTCTTC. Its protein is CASSRVTVASYNEQFF.